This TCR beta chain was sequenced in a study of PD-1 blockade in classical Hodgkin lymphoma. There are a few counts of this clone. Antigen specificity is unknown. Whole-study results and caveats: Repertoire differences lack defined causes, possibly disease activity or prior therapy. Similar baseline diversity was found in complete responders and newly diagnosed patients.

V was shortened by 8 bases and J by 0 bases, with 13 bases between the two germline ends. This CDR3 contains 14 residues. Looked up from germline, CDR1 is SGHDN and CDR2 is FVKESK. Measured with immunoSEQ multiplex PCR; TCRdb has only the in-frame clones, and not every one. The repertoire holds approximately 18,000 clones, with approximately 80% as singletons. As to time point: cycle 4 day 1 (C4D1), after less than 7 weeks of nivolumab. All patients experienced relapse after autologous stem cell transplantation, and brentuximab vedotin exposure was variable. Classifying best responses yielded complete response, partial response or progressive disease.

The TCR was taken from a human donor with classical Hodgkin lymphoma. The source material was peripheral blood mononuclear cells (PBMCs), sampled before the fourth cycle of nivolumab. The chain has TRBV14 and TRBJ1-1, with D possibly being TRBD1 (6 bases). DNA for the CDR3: TGTGCCAGCCGCCCCCAGGGGATGAACACTGAAGCTTTCTTT. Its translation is CASRPQGMNTEAFF. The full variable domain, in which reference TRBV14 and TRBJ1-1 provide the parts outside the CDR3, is EAGVTQFPSHSVIEKGQTVTLRCDPISGHDNLYWYRRVMGKEIKFLLHFVKESKQDESGMPNNRFLAERTGGTYSTLKVQPAELEDSGVYFCASRPQGMNTEAFFGQGTRLTVV.